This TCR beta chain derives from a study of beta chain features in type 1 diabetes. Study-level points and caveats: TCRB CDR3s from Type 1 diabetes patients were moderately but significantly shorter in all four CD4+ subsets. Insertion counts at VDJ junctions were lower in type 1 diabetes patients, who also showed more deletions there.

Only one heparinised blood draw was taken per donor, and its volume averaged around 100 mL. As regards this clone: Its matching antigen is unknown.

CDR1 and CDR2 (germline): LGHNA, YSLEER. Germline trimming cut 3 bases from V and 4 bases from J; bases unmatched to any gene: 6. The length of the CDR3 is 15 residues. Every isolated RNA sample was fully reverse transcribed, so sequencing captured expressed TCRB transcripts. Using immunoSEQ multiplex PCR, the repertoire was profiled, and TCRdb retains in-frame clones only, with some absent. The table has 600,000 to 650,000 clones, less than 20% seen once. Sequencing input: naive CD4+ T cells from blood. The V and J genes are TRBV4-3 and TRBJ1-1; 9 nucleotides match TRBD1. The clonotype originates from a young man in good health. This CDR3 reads CASSQSWDRVTEAFF. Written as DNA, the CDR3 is TGCGCCAGCAGCCAGTCATGGGACAGGGTCACTGAAGCTTTCTTT.